The 17 T cell receptor beta chains below come from one sample, sequenced in a study of T cell responses to AZD1222 COVID-19 vaccine. Sequencing used immunoSEQ multiplex PCR; TCRdb keeps in-frame clones, though not all of them. The sample records about 53,000 clones, approximately 88% being singletons. This sample comprised peripheral blood, obtained on day 0 of AZD1222 vaccination. The source is an adult in good health.

The CDR3 loop reads CASSIPFLPSTDTQYF. CDR3 coding DNA: TGTGCCAGCAGCATCCCCTTCCTTCCTAGCACAGATACGCAGTATTTT. This chain uses TRBV21-1 with TRBJ2-3; no DNA check was done on the table's D call, TRBD2. TRBV21-1 is assigned pseudogene status. The CDR3 is 16 amino acids.

As for this clone: At the DNA level, this CDR3 is encoded by other sequences in the same sample as well. The CDR3 coding sequence is TGTGCCAGCAGCTTAGTAAACACTGAAGCTTTCTTT. Amino acids: CASSLVNTEAFF. The chain combines TRBV7-9 with TRBJ1-1; D remains unclear. The ends were cut back, 1 base at V and 2 bases at J, with 2 bases in the middle. The germline V gene encodes CDR1 SEHNR and CDR2 FQNEAQ (reference sequence). CDR3 length: 12 amino acids.

The rearrangement links TRBV18 to TRBJ2-1, with D hard to call. Trimming pared 0 bases from V and 6 bases from J, leaving 12 bases between. CDR1 and CDR2 from the germline V gene are KGHSH and LQKENI. The length of the CDR3 is 15 residues. This CDR3 reads CASSPPSATGNEQFF. The CDR3, as DNA: TGTGCCAGCTCACCACCCAGTGCAACGGGCAATGAGCAGTTCTTC.

The chain is built from TRBV24-1 and TRBJ1-5; the match to TRBD1 covers 12 bases. Germline values: CDR1 KGHDR, CDR2 SFDVKD. The CDR3 is 15 residues long. The J segment lost 11 bases and the V segment lost 1 base, leaving 5 bases of the junction unmatched. CDR3: CATSDFGTGGWSQHF. The CDR3 DNA reads TGTGCCACCAGTGATTTTGGGACAGGGGGCTGGTCCCAGCATTTT.

The V and J genes are TRBV3-1 (or the pseudogene TRBV3-2) and TRBJ2-3; perhaps TRBD2 as D (6 bases). Trimming left V 4 bases short and J 8 bases short, with 25 bases between. The CDR3 runs to 17 residues. The germline V gene encodes CDR1 LGHDT and CDR2 YNNKEL (reference sequence). CDR3 coding DNA: TGTGCCAGCAGCCCAACCGCGGGGAACCTAGGTAGGGGTACGCAGTATTTT. As protein: CASSPTAGNLGRGTQYF.

V gene TRBV5-1 combines with J gene TRBJ2-5; TRBD2 matches 12 bases. V lost 0 bases, J lost 5 bases, and 5 bases stayed unmatched. Germline CDR1 and CDR2: SGHRS and YFSETQ. The CDR3 consists of 16 residues. CDR3: CASSLGTSGEQETQYF. CDR3 nucleotides: TGCGCCAGCAGCTTGGGGACTAGCGGGGAGCAGGAGACCCAGTACTTC.

This sequence joins TRBV19 and TRBJ2-3; TRBD1 matches at 7 bases. In germline, CDR1 is LNHDA, CDR2 SQIVND (reference sequence). V shed 3 bases and J 3 bases; nucleotides not matched to a gene: 3. The CDR3 is 14 residues long. CDR3 amino acids: CASSIDRVTDTQYF. Written as DNA, the CDR3 is TGTGCCAGTAGTATCGACAGGGTGACAGATACGCAGTATTTT.

The chain combines TRBV6-5 with TRBJ2-2; 9 nucleotides agree with TRBD2. The germline CDR1 and CDR2 sequences are MNHEY and SVGAGI. This CDR3 comprises 15 residues. The V segment lost 7 bases and the J segment 2 bases; nucleotides outside the gene matches: 5. As DNA, the CDR3 is TGTGCCAGCACCCTGACTAGCGGAAACACCGGGGAGCTGTTTTTT. This codes for CASTLTSGNTGELFF.

The gene calls are TRBV5-1 and TRBJ1-4, with a weak D call TRBD1 (5 bases). Trimming left V 0 bases short and J 5 bases short, with 14 bases between. Germline V gene data show CDR1 as SGHRS and CDR2 as YFSETQ. The CDR3 length is 16 residues. CDR3 sequence: CASSLAGGLFNEKLFF. CDR3 coding DNA: TGCGCCAGCAGCTTGGCCGGGGGACTGTTCAATGAAAAACTGTTTTTT.

The table lists this clone with many counts. The rearrangement joins TRBV5-6 to TRBJ1-2; D not certain. Trimming took 0 bases from V and 4 from J, leaving 10 bases between them. Looked up from germline, CDR1 is SGHDT and CDR2 is YYEEEE. The CDR3 covers 14 residues. The CDR3, as DNA: TGTGCCAGCAGCTTGGAGTGGGTTACCTATGGCTACACCTTC. Its translation is CASSLEWVTYGYTF.

J is TRBJ1-5 and V is TRBV18, with D possibly TRBD1 on 6 matching bases. The CDR3 sequence is 14 residues long. Germline V gene sequence: CDR1 KGHSH, CDR2 LQKENI. The V and J ends lost 3 bases and 5 bases respectively, with 11 bases between them. CDR3 in amino acids: CASSPRGNDQPQHF. The CDR3 DNA follows: TGTGCCAGCTCACCCAGGGGAAACGATCAGCCCCAGCATTTT.

V is TRBV6-5 and J is TRBJ2-2, with 7 bases aligning to TRBD1. The CDR3 consists of 14 residues. Trimming cost V 2 bases and J 6 bases; bases outside gene matches: 3. Germline V lookup: CDR1 MNHEY, CDR2 SVGAGI. CDR3 bases: TGTGCCAGCAGTTACCGTACAGGGGCCGGGGAGCTGTTTTTT. Amino acids: CASSYRTGAGELFF.

This rearrangement joins TRBV29-1 to TRBJ1-2; 8 bases are a match to TRBD1. CDR3 length: 14 amino acids. Germline CDR1 is SQVTM and CDR2 is ANQGSEA. Trimming took 6 bases from V and 8 from J; bases not matched to a gene: 14. The CDR3 bases are TGCAGCGTCATCAGCAGGCAGGGGGCGGAGGGCTACACCTTC. Its translation: CSVISRQGAEGYTF.

V is TRBV7-7 and J is TRBJ1-1; the D is unclear. CDR1 and CDR2 from the germline V gene are SSHAT and FNYEAQ (reference sequence). This CDR3 has 13 residues. V was pared by 5 bases and J by 1 base, with 8 bases between. CDR3: CASSREQNTEAFF. In nucleotides, the CDR3 is TGTGCCAGCAGCCGAGAACAGAACACTGAAGCTTTCTTT.

The rearrangement joins TRBV30 to TRBJ1-3, with 7 bases lining up with TRBD1. The V gene end was trimmed by 0 bases and the J gene end by 0 bases; junction bases not matched to a gene: 2. The germline V gene encodes CDR1 GTSNPN and CDR2 SVGIG (reference sequence). CDR3 length equals 15 residues. This CDR3 is CAWSVDRASGNTIYF. Here the CDR3 DNA reads TGTGCCTGGAGTGTCGACAGGGCCTCTGGAAACACCATATATTTT.

The sample holds a few counts of this clone. The rearrangement uses TRBV11-2 and TRBJ2-1; TRBD1 matches 8 bases. This CDR3 region has 18 residues. Germline V lookup: CDR1 SGHAT, CDR2 FQNNGV. Unmatched junction bases numbered 10, after V lost 0 bases and J lost 3 bases. CDR3 DNA: TGTGCCAGCAGCTTAGAGGCTCCCGGACAGGGATACTACAATGAGCAGTTCTTC. Its translation is CASSLEAPGQGYYNEQFF.

The V gene is TRBV5-4, the J gene TRBJ2-6; TRBD1 aligns across 8 bases. The V gene's germline CDR1 is SGHNT and CDR2 YYREEE (reference sequence). J gave up 2 bases and V 4 bases, and 8 bases lay outside the gene matches. This CDR3 region has 17 residues. This CDR3 reads CASSPRDRRAGANVLTF. The CDR3 nucleotides are TGTGCCAGCAGCCCACGGGACAGGCGAGCTGGGGCCAACGTCCTGACTTTC.